Shown below are 17 T cell receptor beta chains from a single sample sequenced in a study of control samples from healthy donors and cancer patients. Some clones are missing from TCRdb's copy, which holds only in-frame ones; the method was immunoSEQ multiplex PCR. Among about 12,000 clones listed, approximately 90% were seen once. The material sequenced was formalin-fixed, paraffin-embedded tissue. Source of these receptors: a male donor with melanoma.

The V and J genes are TRBV24-1 and TRBJ2-1, with D tentatively TRBD1 or TRBD2 (6 bases each). Germline V lookup: CDR1 KGHDR, CDR2 SFDVKD. V was pared by 3 bases and J by 6 bases, with 14 bases between. The CDR3 has 15 residues. As DNA, the CDR3 is TGTGCCACCAGTGATAGGGGGGTGGGATTCAATGAGCAGTTCTTC. Translating it yields CATSDRGVGFNEQFF.

The chain combines TRBV27 with TRBJ1-1; TRBD1 is a possible D gene (6 bases). The CDR3 has 14 amino acids. Germline V CDR1 and CDR2: MNHEY, SMNVEV (reference sequence). The V end was cut by 3 bases, the J end by 0 bases, with 8 bases between. Here the CDR3 DNA reads TGTGCCAGCAGTTTCAGGGGCTTGAACACTGAAGCTTTCTTT. Amino acids: CASSFRGLNTEAFF.

The chain has TRBV6-5 and TRBJ1-6; 7 nucleotides line up with TRBD1. The CDR3 covers 15 residues. CDR1 MNHEY and CDR2 SVGAGI come from the germline V gene. V lost 5 bases and J lost 9; bases outside the gene matches: 10. CDR3 residues: CASSLRTGSFSPLHF. CDR3 nucleotides: TGTGCCAGCAGTCTACGGACAGGATCGTTTTCACCCCTCCACTTT.

V and J are TRBV9 and TRBJ2-1; 12 bases match TRBD2. The CDR3 loop spans 15 amino acids. V lost 3 bases, J lost 5 bases, and 3 bases stayed unmatched. Looked up from germline, CDR1 is SGDLS and CDR2 is YYNGEE. CDR3 sequence reads: CASSGGLAGHNEQFF. CDR3 nucleotides: TGTGCCAGCAGCGGGGGACTAGCGGGCCACAATGAGCAGTTCTTC.

The rearrangement links TRBV6-1 to TRBJ2-3; D gene ambiguous. Germline assignment: CDR1 MNHNS and CDR2 SASEGT. There are 17 residues in the CDR3. Deletions cut 0 bases from V and 2 bases from J, with 15 bases between. This CDR3 reads CASSEARGPEATDTQYF. CDR3 DNA sequence: TGTGCCAGCAGTGAAGCGCGTGGACCTGAGGCCACAGATACGCAGTATTTT.

The rearrangement links TRBV2 to TRBJ2-3, with 7 bases lining up with TRBD2. The germline CDR1 and CDR2 sequences are SNHLY and FYNNEI. Germline trimming cut 8 bases from V and 6 bases from J; bases unmatched to any gene: 8. The CDR3 length is 13 residues. CDR3 sequence: CASSREETDTQYF. CDR3 nucleotides: TGTGCCAGCTCACGGGAGGAGACGGATACGCAGTATTTT.

This chain uses TRBV18 with TRBJ1-1, with a possible D match to TRBD1 (6 bases). Germline V gene sequence: CDR1 KGHSH, CDR2 LQKENI. The CDR3 runs to 15 residues. The ends were cut back, 2 bases at V and 0 bases at J, with 10 bases in the middle. The CDR3 nucleotides read TGTGCCAGCTCACCAGCACAGGGAGTGAACACTGAAGCTTTCTTT. It yields the protein CASSPAQGVNTEAFF.

V is TRBV27 and J is TRBJ1-1; unclear D gene. The V gene's germline CDR1 is MNHEY and CDR2 SMNVEV (reference sequence). The CDR3 has 15 residues. V was clipped by 5 bases and J by 0 bases, with 13 bases between them. CDR3 in amino acids: CASSGPAGMNTEAFF. The CDR3 nucleotides are TGTGCCAGCAGTGGCCCTGCAGGCATGAACACTGAAGCTTTCTTT.

Only one count was recorded for this clone. The chain joins TRBV11-3 to TRBJ1-2; D gene unclear. This CDR3 contains 13 residues. Germline lookup yields CDR1 SGHNT and CDR2 YENEEA. Between the trimmed V and J ends, which lost 5 bases and 2 bases, there was a span of 9 bases. CDR3 DNA sequence: TGTGCCAGCAGCCCGACACCAAACTATGGCTACACCTTC. Its translation: CASSPTPNYGYTF.

The chain has TRBV28 and TRBJ2-5, with 9 bases identical to TRBD1. Germline CDR1 MDHEN, CDR2 SYDVKM. The CDR3 has 16 amino acids. Trimming removed 4 bases from V and 5 bases from J; junction bases left unmatched: 11. The CDR3 here is CASSSRGTGSWETQYF. DNA for the CDR3: TGTGCCAGCAGTTCCCGAGGGACAGGGTCATGGGAGACCCAGTACTTC. Variable domain in full (rest from reference TRBV28 and TRBJ2-5): DVKVTQSSRYLVKRTGEKVFLECVQDMDHENMFWYRQDPGLGLRLIYFSYDVKMKEKGDIPEGYSVSREKKERFSLILESASTNQTSMYLCASSSRGTGSWETQYFGPGTRLLVL.

The rearrangement links TRBV12-3 or TRBV12-4 to TRBJ2-4; 7 positions match TRBD2. Unmatched junction bases numbered 9, after V lost 6 bases and J lost 10 bases. This CDR3 is built from 13 residues. This CDR3 reads CASSGGGRFIQYF. The CDR3 coding sequence is TGTGCCAGCAGCGGCGGGGGACGGTTTATTCAGTACTTC.

This chain uses TRBV3-1 (or the pseudogene TRBV3-2) with TRBJ2-7, with 9 bases fitting TRBD1. The CDR3 contains 12 residues. The ends lost 5 bases at V and 6 bases at J; junction bases unmatched: 2. Germline V CDR1 and CDR2: LGHDT, YNNKEL (reference sequence). CDR3 loop: CASSNRGPEQYF. CDR3 sequence (DNA): TGTGCCAGCAGCAACAGGGGGCCCGAGCAGTACTTC.

This sequence joins TRBV7-6 and TRBJ1-4; weak D call: TRBD1 (6 bases). The CDR3 sequence is 17 residues long. Looked up from germline, CDR1 is SGHVS and CDR2 is FNYEAQ. The V gene lost 3 bases and the J gene lost 0 bases, with 14 bases spanning the gap. The CDR3 reads CASSFGQPIATNEKLFF. As DNA, the CDR3 is TGTGCCAGCAGCTTCGGACAGCCTATTGCAACTAATGAAAAACTGTTTTTT.

In its sample, this clone was seen once. The chain carries TRBV5-1 and TRBJ2-2; D is undetermined. The CDR3 contains 12 residues. Trimming took 4 bases from V and 1 from J, leaving 2 bases between them. Germline V gene sequence: CDR1 SGHRS, CDR2 YFSETQ. Written as DNA, the CDR3 is TGCGCCAGCAGCAGGAACACCGGGGAGCTGTTTTTT. Amino acids: CASSRNTGELFF.

The V gene is TRBV11-2, the J gene TRBJ2-7, with 13 bases matching TRBD2. The CDR3 is 17 amino acids. The V and J ends lost 2 bases and 1 base, in that order; junction bases with no gene match: 5. The germline CDR1 and CDR2 sequences are SGHAT and FQNNGV. The CDR3 DNA sequence: TGTGCCAGCAGCTTACTGTCACTAGCGGGAGGGTCCTACGAGCAGTACTTC. Its protein product is CASSLLSLAGGSYEQYF.

This clone was recorded only once. The chain combines TRBV13 with TRBJ2-7; 7 bases fit TRBD1. V dropped 3 bases and J dropped 6; count of bases not matched to a gene: 8. The germline CDR1 and CDR2 sequences are PRHDT and FYEKMQ (reference sequence). This CDR3 is built from 14 residues. The DNA for the CDR3 is TGTGCCAGCAGCTTTCAGGGGGTTTCCGGCGAGCAGTACGTC. Its translation is CASSFQGVSGEQYV.

The chain joins TRBV6-5 to TRBJ1-1, with D hard to call. Germline CDR1 and CDR2: MNHEY and SVGAGI. V lost 0 bases and J 6 bases, leaving 11 bases between the germline ends. CDR3 length equals 14 residues. The CDR3 loop reads CASSYSALMAEAFF. DNA of the CDR3: TGTGCCAGCAGTTACTCTGCCCTGATGGCTGAAGCTTTCTTT.